This T cell receptor (beta chain) was identified in a study of CD8+CD57+ T cells in acquired aplastic anemia. This clonotype has only a few counts. The antigen is not known. One end of the junction varies from germline; a read error may be responsible. This CDR3 comprises 14 residues. Germline V lookup: CDR1 SEHNR, CDR2 FQNEAQ (reference sequence). Sequencing was done on patients that had shown CD8+CD57+ cell expansion by flow cytometry. Each of the patients presented with severe acquired aplastic anemia. Genomic DNA, serving as template, underwent TCR beta VDJ and CDR3 profiling. One entry per CDR3 protein results from TCRdb running MiXCR on the reads. Of 260,000 or so distinct CDR3 sequences in the sample, approximately 86% were seen once. Study results and caveats: Fewer than 30 CD8+ CDR3 sequences were shared between patients and controls. The study found no significant CD8+ Simpson's diversity difference between patients and controls.

The chain couples TRBV7-9 to TRBJ2-3; D is unclear. Sequencing was performed on sorted CD4+, CD8+, or CD8+CD57+ T cells (not recorded which) from PBMCs. This TCR was recovered from a human donor with aplastic anemia. This CDR3 is CASSELEPLLYEQF. The CDR3 nucleotides read TGTGCCAGCAGTGAGCTAGAGCCCCTACTCTACGAGCAGTTT.